Below are 28 T cell receptor beta chains sequenced from a single sample in a study of cytomegalovirus exposure and HLA in healthy donors. PCR amplification relied on 60 Vbeta primers (plus 13 Jbeta primers). Libraries were prepared by immunoSEQ multiplex PCR; TCRdb keeps only in-frame clonotypes and omits some of them. Of 95,000 to 100,000 clones in the sample, more than 65% are singletons; the top ten hold 7.5% to 9.5%. The specimen sequenced was PBMCs. The receptors come from a human donor in good health.

The chain couples TRBV6-5 to TRBJ1-1; tentative D call: TRBD1 (6 bases). V gave up 6 bases and J gave up 6 bases, with 17 bases separating them. Germline loops: CDR1 MNHEY, CDR2 SVGAGI. The CDR3 totals 14 residues. The CDR3 DNA follows: TGTGCCAGCAGAAGCAGGGGTAAATTCGCTGAAGCTTTCTTT. Translating it yields CASRSRGKFAEAFF.

CDR3 DNA sequence: TGTGCCAGTAGTACCGCTCAGGACACTGAAGCTTTCTTT. This translates into CASSTAQDTEAFF. The chain couples TRBV19 to TRBJ1-1; unclear D gene. Germline loops: CDR1 LNHDA, CDR2 SQIVND (reference sequence). V lost 4 bases and J 3 bases, leaving 9 bases between the germline ends. This CDR3 has 13 amino acids. Full variable domain (missing parts from reference TRBV19 and TRBJ1-1): DGGITQSPKYLFRKEGQNVTLSCEQNLNHDAMYWYRQDPGQGLRLIYYSQIVNDFQKGDIAEGYSVSREKKESFPLTVTSAQKNPTAFYLCASSTAQDTEAFFGQGTRLTVV.

The chain is built from TRBV6-1 and TRBJ2-5; D is undetermined. This CDR3 is built from 11 residues. CDR1 is MNHNS and CDR2 is SASEGT in the germline V gene. V was clipped by 4 bases and J by 5 bases, with 5 bases between them. This CDR3 is CASSAEETQYF. DNA for the CDR3: TGTGCCAGCAGTGCTGAGGAGACCCAGTACTTC.

The DNA for the CDR3 is TGTGCCAGCAGCCTCGGGGGGGTCACAGATACGCAGTATTTT. Protein: CASSLGGVTDTQYF. The gene calls are TRBV21-1 and TRBJ2-3; TRBD2 reflects the table's D call only, with no check against the DNA. TRBV21-1 is listed as a pseudogene. The CDR3 has 14 residues.

The count of this clone is one. The CDR3 region has the DNA TGTGCCAGCAGCTACCCGGGACACGGGGCGTACGAGCAGTACTTC. Translating it yields CASSYPGHGAYEQYF. The rearrangement uses TRBV7-8 and TRBJ2-7; a weak D match, TRBD1 (6 bases). The CDR3 covers 15 residues. CDR1 SGHVS and CDR2 FQNEAQ come from the germline V gene. V was shortened by 4 bases and J by 4 bases, with 17 bases between the two germline ends.

The chain employs TRBV11-3 and TRBJ2-1; TRBD2 might be the D (5 bases). V lost 1 base to trimming and J lost 10 bases, with 14 bases between them. This CDR3 is 14 amino acids long. Germline values: CDR1 SGHNT, CDR2 YENEEA. The CDR3 region has the DNA TGTGCCAGCAGCTTAGGGCCAGTCGCGGGCGAGCAGTTCTTC. This sequence encodes CASSLGPVAGEQFF.

V gene TRBV19 combines with J gene TRBJ2-7, with TRBD2 identical over 7 bases. CDR3 length: 14 amino acids. Germline CDR1 LNHDA, CDR2 SQIVND (reference sequence). The V segment lost 7 bases and the J segment 2 bases; nucleotides outside the gene matches: 8. This CDR3 reads CASTQGRGTYEQYF. CDR3 in DNA: TGTGCCAGTACCCAAGGGCGGGGGACCTACGAGCAGTACTTC.

The V call is TRBV27, the J call TRBJ1-6; 10 bases match TRBD1. Losses at the gene ends were 1 base for V and 8 bases for J; bases not matched to a gene: 5. The CDR3 covers 16 residues. Germline assignment: CDR1 MNHEY and CDR2 SMNVEV (reference sequence). The CDR3 DNA reads TGTGCCAGCAGTTTATGGGACAGGGGAGGAGATTCACCCCTCCACTTT. Its protein is CASSLWDRGGDSPLHF.

This chain joins TRBV6-5 and TRBJ2-3; the D is unclear. Germline V gene lookup returns CDR1 MNHEY and CDR2 SVGAGI. V lost 6 bases, J lost 2 bases, and 15 bases lay in between. The CDR3 covers 15 residues. The CDR3 loop is CASSNYLGFTDTQYF. The DNA for the CDR3 is TGTGCCAGCAGCAACTACCTAGGCTTCACAGATACGCAGTATTTT.

Only a few counts were recorded for this clone. V gene TRBV10-3 combines with J gene TRBJ2-2, with 7 bases fitting TRBD2. This CDR3 is built from 17 residues. Losses at the gene ends were 3 bases for V and 3 bases for J; bases not matched to a gene: 10. Per germline, CDR1 ENHRY and CDR2 SYGVKD. The CDR3 DNA reads TGTGCCATCAGTGACCTGGGGGGGAAAGGCTACACCGGGGAGCTGTTTTTT. Residues: CAISDLGGKGYTGELFF.

Only a few counts were recorded for this clone. This chain joins TRBV7-9 and TRBJ2-1; TRBD2 matches 10 bases. The CDR3 loop spans 16 amino acids. The germline V gene encodes CDR1 SEHNR and CDR2 FQNEAQ (reference sequence). After removal of 5 bases from V and 4 bases from J, the junction contained 8 bases not matched to a gene. The CDR3 reads CASSPSGLADYNEQFF. CDR3 sequence (DNA): TGTGCCAGCAGCCCCTCAGGACTAGCGGATTACAATGAGCAGTTCTTC.

This clone was seen at least ten times. The CDR3 sequence: CASSAGGVTDTQYF. DNA of the CDR3: TGTGCCAGCAGCGCAGGAGGGGTCACAGATACGCAGTATTTT. This rearrangement joins TRBV11-3 to TRBJ2-3; possible D gene TRBD2, 6 bases. This CDR3 comprises 14 residues. V dropped 5 bases and J dropped 2 bases, with 11 bases sitting between them. Looked up from germline, CDR1 is SGHNT and CDR2 is YENEEA.

CDR3 region: CASSIQGTAAEAFF. CDR3 bases: TGTGCCAGTAGTATTCAGGGGACAGCAGCTGAAGCTTTCTTT. The chain joins TRBV19 to TRBJ1-1; 7 positions match TRBD1. CDR3 length equals 14 residues. The trim removed 3 bases at V and 6 bases at J, leaving 7 bases unmatched. Germline V gives CDR1 LNHDA, CDR2 SQIVND (reference sequence).

V gene TRBV4-3 combines with J gene TRBJ1-2, with 9 bases that match TRBD1. Germline V gene data show CDR1 as LGHNA and CDR2 as YSLEER. The CDR3 covers 15 residues. The V segment lost 3 bases and the J segment 5 bases; nucleotides outside the gene matches: 7. For the CDR3, the DNA is TGCGCCAGCAGCCAGGCCTCGACAGGGGGTTATGGCTACACCTTC. It encodes CASSQASTGGYGYTF.

The chain joins TRBV7-6 to TRBJ2-7; the match to TRBD2 covers 10 bases. There are 16 residues in the CDR3. In germline, CDR1 is SGHVS, CDR2 FNYEAQ. Unmatched junction bases numbered 4, after V lost 1 base and J lost 1 base. The CDR3 bases are TGTGCCAGCAGCTTAGGTTCTAGCGGGAGTTCCTACGAGCAGTACTTC. As protein: CASSLGSSGSSYEQYF. The whole variable domain, remainder taken from reference TRBV7-6 and TRBJ2-7, is GAGVSQSPRYKVTKRGQDVALRCDPISGHVSLYWYRQALGQGPEFLTYFNYEAQQDKSGLPNDRFSAERPEGSISTLTIQRTEQRDSAMYRCASSLGSSGSSYEQYFGPGTRLTVT.

This clone was recorded a few times. The V and J genes are TRBV9 and TRBJ1-1; D call uncertain. The CDR3 spans 15 residues. CDR1 and CDR2 from the germline V gene are SGDLS and YYNGEE. Trimming took off 0 bases at V and 3 bases at J, with 12 bases between the two ends. The CDR3: CASSVDVEAYTEAFF. The CDR3 DNA reads as TGTGCCAGCAGCGTAGACGTAGAAGCTTACACTGAAGCTTTCTTT.

This clone was found once. The V call is TRBV21-1, the J call TRBJ1-5; the tabulated D call, TRBD1, remains unverified against the DNA. TRBV21-1 is designated a pseudogene. This CDR3 has 16 amino acids. CDR3 residues: CASSSRLTGVNQPQHF. The DNA of the CDR3 is TGTGCCAGCAGCTCTCGTCTTACAGGGGTAAATCAGCCCCAGCATTTT.

This clone has a handful of counts. CDR3 protein: CASSPYTSSSYEQYF. DNA of the CDR3: TGCGCCAGCAGCCCCTATACGAGTAGCTCCTACGAGCAGTACTTC. The chain employs TRBV5-1 and TRBJ2-7; D remains ambiguous. CDR1 SGHRS and CDR2 YFSETQ come from the germline V gene. Trimming removed 4 bases at V and 0 bases at J, with 14 bases between. The CDR3 is 15 amino acids.

V is TRBV7-9 and J is TRBJ2-5; 9 positions match TRBD2. The CDR3 sequence is 17 residues long. Germline CDR1 reads SEHNR; CDR2 reads FQNEAQ (reference sequence). The junction had 7 bases not matched to a gene; V was cut back by 0 bases and J by 2 bases. Written as DNA, the CDR3 is TGTGCCAGCAGCTTAGCGGGCACTAGCGGGCGACAAGAGACCCAGTACTTC. This sequence encodes CASSLAGTSGRQETQYF.

This clone was counted a few times. The rearrangement joins TRBV30 to TRBJ2-6, with D possibly being TRBD1 (6 bases). The CDR3 is made up of 14 amino acids. V lost 8 bases, J lost 5 bases, and 16 bases lay in between. Germline V CDR1 and CDR2: GTSNPN, SVGIG (reference sequence). CDR3 sequence: CASRRGLRANVLTF. In DNA, the CDR3 is TGTGCCAGCCGCAGGGGATTGAGGGCCAACGTCCTGACTTTC.

The chain joins TRBV7-9 to TRBJ2-6; D uncertain. The CDR3 sequence is 15 residues long. Germline V gives CDR1 SEHNR, CDR2 FQNEAQ (reference sequence). V lost 5 bases and J 0 bases, leaving 8 bases between the germline ends. CDR3 loop: CASSRLSSGANVLTF. CDR3 DNA: TGTGCCAGCAGCCGTCTTAGCTCTGGGGCCAACGTCCTGACTTTC.

The rearrangement links TRBV5-1 to TRBJ2-7, with 8 nucleotides matching TRBD2. From germline, CDR1 is SGHRS and CDR2 YFSETQ. The CDR3 contains 14 residues. V was pared by 2 bases and J by 3 bases, with 4 bases of the junction left unmatched. In DNA form, the CDR3 reads TGCGCCAGCAGCTTAAGCGGGAGTAGCTACGAGCAGTACTTC. Its translation is CASSLSGSSYEQYF.

The chain uses TRBV5-1 and TRBJ1-2, with TRBD1 matching 9 bases. Germline assignment: CDR1 SGHRS and CDR2 YFSETQ. Trimming took 4 bases from V and 6 from J; bases not matched to a gene: 4. This CDR3 has 13 residues. The CDR3 is CASSPRTGDGYTF. DNA for the CDR3: TGCGCCAGCAGCCCTAGGACAGGGGATGGCTACACCTTC.

The chain joins TRBV19 to TRBJ1-2, with a possible D match to TRBD1 (5 bases). The CDR3 runs 13 residues. V was trimmed by 3 bases and J by 13 bases, leaving 18 bases between them. Germline CDR1 reads LNHDA; CDR2 reads SQIVND (reference sequence). CDR3 DNA sequence: TGTGCCAGTAGTATCGAATTAAGGGGTTACTCCACCTTC. Translated, it gives CASSIELRGYSTF.

This chain links TRBV6-4 with TRBJ2-1, with 9 bases fitting TRBD1. From germline, CDR1 is MRHNA and CDR2 SNTAGT. This CDR3 contains 16 residues. J gave up 2 bases and V 10 bases, and 12 bases lay outside the gene matches. CDR3 amino acids: CATTATGTGPYNEQFF. The CDR3 DNA sequence: TGTGCCACCACCGCCACCGGGACAGGGCCCTACAATGAGCAGTTCTTC.

In its sample, this clone was seen once. The chain recombines TRBV5-6 with TRBJ1-6; the D is unclear. Germline lookup yields CDR1 SGHDT and CDR2 YYEEEE. V was shortened by 0 bases and J by 6 bases, with 10 bases between the two germline ends. This CDR3 contains 15 residues. The CDR3 DNA follows: TGTGCCAGCAGCTTGGAGTGGAGGGCTAATTCACCCCTCCACTTT. Amino acids: CASSLEWRANSPLHF.

The V and J genes are TRBV30 and TRBJ2-7; no definite D call. TRBJ2-1 matches the DNA end more closely, so the J call is doubtful. The CDR3 extends over 14 amino acids. Germline CDR1 is GTSNPN and CDR2 is SVGIG (reference sequence). The CDR3, as DNA: TGTGCCTGGGGAGCCCCCAGCTCCTACAATGAGCAGTTCTTC. Residues: CAWGAPSSYNEQFF.

A few counts support this clone. V gene TRBV5-6 combines with J gene TRBJ2-7, with D possibly being TRBD2 (5 bases). CDR3 size: 15 residues. Germline V gene data show CDR1 as SGHDT and CDR2 as YYEEEE. The germline V and J ends were trimmed by 5 bases and 1 base, with 16 bases remaining between them. The CDR3 nucleotides are TGTGCCAGCAGTTCGACCCGACTAAATTCCTACGAGCAGTACTTC. As protein: CASSSTRLNSYEQYF.